Here is one TCR beta chain with its context. What it binds is unknown. These data originate in a study of cytomegalovirus exposure and HLA in healthy donors. Study-wide context: Around 78 million unique TCR sequences came from HLA-typed donors in an early release. General observations from the study: Earlier results showed most TCR beta V segments being productive about 90% or about 30% of the time. In vitro confirmation showed a few CMV-associated chains to be CMV antigen specific.

The PCR had 60 Vbeta and 13 Jbeta primers. Generated by immunoSEQ multiplex PCR, the TCRdb table keeps only in-frame clones and is missing some. The sample includes 120,000 or so clones, about 74% seen only once; the top ten take 3.4%. The CDR3 extends over 17 amino acids. Germline loops: CDR1 MNHEY, CDR2 SMNVEV (reference sequence). J gave up 2 bases and V 6 bases, and 8 bases lay outside the gene matches. Sequencing used PBMCs. The TCR was taken from a man aged 30-40 years in good health and CMV-seronegative. The J gene is TRBJ2-1, the V gene TRBV27, with 12 positions matching TRBD2. The CDR3 DNA reads as TGTGCCAGCAGCTACGGACTAGCGGGACGACCCTACAATGAGCAGTTCTTC. Protein product: CASSYGLAGRPYNEQFF.